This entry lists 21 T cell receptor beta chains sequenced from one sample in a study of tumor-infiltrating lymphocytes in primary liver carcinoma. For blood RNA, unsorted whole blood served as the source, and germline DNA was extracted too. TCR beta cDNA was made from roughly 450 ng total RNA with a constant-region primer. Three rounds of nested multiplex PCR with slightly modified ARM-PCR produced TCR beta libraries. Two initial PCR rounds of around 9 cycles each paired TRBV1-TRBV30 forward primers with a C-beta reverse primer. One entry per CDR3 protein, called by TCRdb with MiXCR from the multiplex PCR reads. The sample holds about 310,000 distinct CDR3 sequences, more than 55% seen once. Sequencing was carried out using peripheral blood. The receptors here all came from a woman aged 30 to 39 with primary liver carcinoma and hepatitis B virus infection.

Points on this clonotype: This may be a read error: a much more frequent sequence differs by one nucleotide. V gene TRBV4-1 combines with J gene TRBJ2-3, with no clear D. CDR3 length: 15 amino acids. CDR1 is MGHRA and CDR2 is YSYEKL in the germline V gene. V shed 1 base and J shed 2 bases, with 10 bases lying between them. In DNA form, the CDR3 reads TGCGCCAGCAGCCAAGTTGACATGATCACAGATACGCAGTATTTT. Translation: CASSQVDMITDTQYF.

In nucleotides, the CDR3 is TGTGCCAGCAGAGGAGCGCCCCAAAAGACAGGGAATAGGGATACGCAGTATTTT. This translates into CASRGAPQKTGNRDTQYF. The V gene is TRBV6-1, the J gene TRBJ2-3, with 7 bases identical to TRBD1. Germline V CDR1 and CDR2: MNHNS, SASEGT. The CDR3 covers 18 residues. V dropped 6 bases and J dropped 6; count of bases not matched to a gene: 21.

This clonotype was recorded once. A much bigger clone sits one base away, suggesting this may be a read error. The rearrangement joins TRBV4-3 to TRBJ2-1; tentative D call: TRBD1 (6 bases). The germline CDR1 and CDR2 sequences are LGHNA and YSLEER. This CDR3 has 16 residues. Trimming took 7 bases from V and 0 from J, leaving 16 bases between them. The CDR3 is CASNREGQASYNEQFF. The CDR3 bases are TGCGCCAGCAACCGAGAGGGACAAGCCTCCTACAATGAGCAGTTCTTC.

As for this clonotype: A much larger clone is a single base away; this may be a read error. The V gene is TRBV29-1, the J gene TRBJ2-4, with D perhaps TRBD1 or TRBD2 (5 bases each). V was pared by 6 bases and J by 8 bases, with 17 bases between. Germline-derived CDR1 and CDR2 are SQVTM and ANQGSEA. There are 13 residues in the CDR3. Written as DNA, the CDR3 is TGCAGCGTGAGGGGTTCGGATGGAGACATTCAGTACTTC. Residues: CSVRGSDGDIQYF.

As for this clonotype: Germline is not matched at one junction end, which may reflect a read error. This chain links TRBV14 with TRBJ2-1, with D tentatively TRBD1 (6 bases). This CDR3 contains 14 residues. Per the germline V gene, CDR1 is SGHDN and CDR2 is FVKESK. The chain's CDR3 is CAGSHPDSYNEQFF. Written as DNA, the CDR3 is TGTGCCGGCAGCCACCCGGACAGTTACAACGAGCAGTTCTTC.

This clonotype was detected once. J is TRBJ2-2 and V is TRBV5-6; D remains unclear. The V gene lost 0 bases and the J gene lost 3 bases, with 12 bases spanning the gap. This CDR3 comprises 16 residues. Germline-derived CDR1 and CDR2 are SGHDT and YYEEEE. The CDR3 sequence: CASSLDPGADTGELFF. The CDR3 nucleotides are TGTGCCAGCAGCTTGGATCCAGGCGCGGACACCGGGGAGCTGTTTTTT.

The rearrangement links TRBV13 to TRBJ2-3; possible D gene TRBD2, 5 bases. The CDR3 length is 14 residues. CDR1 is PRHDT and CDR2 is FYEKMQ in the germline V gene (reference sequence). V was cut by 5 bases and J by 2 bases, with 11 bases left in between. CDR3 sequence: CASSTRLLTDTQYF. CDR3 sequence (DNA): TGTGCCAGCAGCACCCGACTACTCACAGATACGCAGTATTTT.

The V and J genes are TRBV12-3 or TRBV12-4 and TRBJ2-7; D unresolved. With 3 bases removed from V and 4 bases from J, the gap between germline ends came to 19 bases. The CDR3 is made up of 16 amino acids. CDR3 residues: CASSFTPGLGEYEQYF. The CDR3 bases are TGTGCCAGCAGTTTCACCCCCGGGCTCGGCGAGTACGAGCAGTACTTC.

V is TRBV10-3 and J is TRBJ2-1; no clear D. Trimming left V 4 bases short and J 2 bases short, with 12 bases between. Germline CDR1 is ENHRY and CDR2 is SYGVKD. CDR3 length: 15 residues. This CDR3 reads CAISGVSPPYNEQFF. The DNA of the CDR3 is TGTGCCATCAGTGGGGTAAGTCCCCCCTACAATGAGCAGTTCTTC.

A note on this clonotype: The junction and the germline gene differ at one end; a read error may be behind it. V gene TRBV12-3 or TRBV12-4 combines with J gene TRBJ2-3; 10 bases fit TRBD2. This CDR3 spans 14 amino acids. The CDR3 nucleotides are TGTGCCAGCAGAGCGGGAGGGCCTCCAGATACGCTGTATTTT. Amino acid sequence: CASRAGGPPDTLYF.

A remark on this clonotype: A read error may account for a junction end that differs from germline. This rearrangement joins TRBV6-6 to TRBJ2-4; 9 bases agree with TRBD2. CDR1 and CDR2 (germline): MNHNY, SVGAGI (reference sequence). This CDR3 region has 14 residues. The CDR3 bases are TGTGCCACCCGGCCGGCGGGGGGGTTAAACATTGAGTACTTC. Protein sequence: CATRPAGGLNIEYF.

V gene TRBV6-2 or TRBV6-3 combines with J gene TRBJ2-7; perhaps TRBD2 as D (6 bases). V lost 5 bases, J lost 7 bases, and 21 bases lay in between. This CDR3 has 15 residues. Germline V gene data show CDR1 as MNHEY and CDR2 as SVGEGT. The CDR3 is CASSPISKQRGEQYF. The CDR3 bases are TGTGCCAGCAGTCCTATATCAAAACAACGGGGGGAGCAGTACTTC.

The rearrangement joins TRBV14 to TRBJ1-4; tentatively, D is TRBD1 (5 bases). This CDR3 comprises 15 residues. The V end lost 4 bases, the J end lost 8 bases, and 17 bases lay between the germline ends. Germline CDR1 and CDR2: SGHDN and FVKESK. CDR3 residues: CASSRGLRVGEKLFF. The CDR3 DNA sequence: TGTGCCAGCAGCCGGGGACTCCGGGTGGGAGAAAAACTGTTTTTT.

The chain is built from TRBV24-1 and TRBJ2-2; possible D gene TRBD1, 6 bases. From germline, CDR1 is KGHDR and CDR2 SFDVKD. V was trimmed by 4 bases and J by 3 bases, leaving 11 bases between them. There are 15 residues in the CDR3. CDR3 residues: CATSDHRVHTGELFF. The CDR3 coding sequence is TGTGCCACCAGTGACCACAGGGTACACACCGGGGAGCTGTTTTTT.

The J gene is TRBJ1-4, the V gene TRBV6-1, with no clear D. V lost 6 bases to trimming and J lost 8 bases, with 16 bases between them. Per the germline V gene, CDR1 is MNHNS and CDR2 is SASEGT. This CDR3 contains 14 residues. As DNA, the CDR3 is TGTGCCAGCAGCCCCACCACGGTACCGGAAAAACTGTTTTTT. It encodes CASSPTTVPEKLFF.

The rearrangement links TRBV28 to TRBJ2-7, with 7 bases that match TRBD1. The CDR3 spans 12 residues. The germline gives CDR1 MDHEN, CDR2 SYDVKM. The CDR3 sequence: CVSRGQFDEQYF. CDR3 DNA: TGTGTCAGTAGGGGACAGTTCGACGAGCAGTACTTC.

CDR3 coding DNA: TGTGCCAGCAGTTACGGGGGACTAGTGGGAGGCTACGAGCAGTACTTC. Residues: CASSYGGLVGGYEQYF. The V gene is TRBV6-2 or TRBV6-3, the J gene TRBJ2-7, with TRBD2 matching 8 bases. This CDR3 is 16 amino acids long. The V gene's germline CDR1 is MNHEY and CDR2 SVGEGT. After removal of 2 bases from V and 3 bases from J, the junction contained 9 bases not matched to a gene.

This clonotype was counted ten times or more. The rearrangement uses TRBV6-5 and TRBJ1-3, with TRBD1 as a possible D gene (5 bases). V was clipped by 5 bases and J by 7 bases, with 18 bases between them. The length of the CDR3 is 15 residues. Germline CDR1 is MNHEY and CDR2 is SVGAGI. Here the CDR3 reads CASSPRGLGTNTIYF. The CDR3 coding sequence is TGTGCCAGCAGTCCCAGAGGTTTAGGGACGAACACCATATATTTT.

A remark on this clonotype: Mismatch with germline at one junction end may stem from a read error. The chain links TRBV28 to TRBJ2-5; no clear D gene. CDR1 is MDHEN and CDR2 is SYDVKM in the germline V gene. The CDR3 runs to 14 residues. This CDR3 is CASSFLLPQETQHF. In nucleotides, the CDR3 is TGTGCCAGCAGTTTCTTACTCCCCCAAGAGACCCAGCACTTC.

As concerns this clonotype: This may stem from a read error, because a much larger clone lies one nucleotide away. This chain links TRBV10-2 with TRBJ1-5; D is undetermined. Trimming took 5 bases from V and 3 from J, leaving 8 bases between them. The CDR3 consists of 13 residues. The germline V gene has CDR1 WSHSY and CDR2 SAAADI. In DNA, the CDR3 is TGCGCCAGCAGTACACAGCTCAATCAGCCCCAGCATTTT. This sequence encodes CASSTQLNQPQHF.

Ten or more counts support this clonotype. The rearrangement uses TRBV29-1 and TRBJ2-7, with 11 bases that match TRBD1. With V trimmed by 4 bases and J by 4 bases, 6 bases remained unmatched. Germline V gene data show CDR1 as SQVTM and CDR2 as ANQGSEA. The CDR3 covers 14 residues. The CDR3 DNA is TGCAGCGTTGTTCGGGGACAGGGGGAGTACGAGCAGTACTTC. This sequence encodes CSVVRGQGEYEQYF.